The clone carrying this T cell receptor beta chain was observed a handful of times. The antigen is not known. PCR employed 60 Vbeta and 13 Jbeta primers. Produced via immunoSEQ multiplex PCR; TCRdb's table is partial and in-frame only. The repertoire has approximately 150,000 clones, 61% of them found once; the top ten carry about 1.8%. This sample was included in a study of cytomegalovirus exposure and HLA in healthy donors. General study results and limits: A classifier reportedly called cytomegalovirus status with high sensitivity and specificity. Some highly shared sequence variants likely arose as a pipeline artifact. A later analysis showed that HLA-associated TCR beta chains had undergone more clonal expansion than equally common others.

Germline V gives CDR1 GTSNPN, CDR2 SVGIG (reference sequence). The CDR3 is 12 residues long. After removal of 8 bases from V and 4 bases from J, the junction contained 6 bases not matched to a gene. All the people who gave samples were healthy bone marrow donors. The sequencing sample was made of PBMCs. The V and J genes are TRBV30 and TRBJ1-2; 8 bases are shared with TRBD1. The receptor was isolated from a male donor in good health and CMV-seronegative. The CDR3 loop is CAARGRTYGYTF. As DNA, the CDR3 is TGTGCCGCCAGGGGGCGTACCTATGGCTACACCTTC.